Following are 14 T cell receptor beta chains from one sample sequenced in a study of CD8+ T cells in alopecia areata. RNA was extracted and reverse transcribed into cDNA as the sequencing template. Data came from immunoSEQ multiplex PCR; TCRdb stores just in-frame clones and leaves some out. Of around 100,000 clones detected, 55% appear once; the ten largest clones hold about 8.8%. Material: CD4+ T cells sorted from blood. These receptors were collected from a human donor in good health.

This chain connects TRBV28 to TRBJ2-5; D is uncertain. V lost 2 bases, J lost 5 bases, and 6 bases lay in between. Germline V gene sequence: CDR1 MDHEN, CDR2 SYDVKM. The CDR3 extends over 12 amino acids. The DNA of the CDR3 is TGTGCCAGCAGTTTACGTCGGGAGACCCAGTACTTC. Protein sequence: CASSLRRETQYF.

The rearrangement joins TRBV5-6 to TRBJ2-3, with TRBD1 matching over 8 bases. Unmatched junction bases numbered 6, after V lost 4 bases and J lost 2 bases. The CDR3 is 15 amino acids. Per germline, CDR1 SGHDT and CDR2 YYEEEE. CDR3 protein: CASSAGTGYTDTQYF. The CDR3 nucleotides are TGTGCCAGCAGCGCCGGGACAGGATACACAGATACGCAGTATTTT.

This chain joins TRBV6-5 and TRBJ2-7, with D tentatively TRBD2 (6 bases). The CDR3 contains 15 residues. Germline V CDR1 and CDR2: MNHEY, SVGAGI. Trimming took 7 bases from V and 4 from J, leaving 20 bases between them. The CDR3 sequence: CASTNPSRGDYEQYF. CDR3 coding DNA: TGTGCCAGCACTAACCCGTCGCGGGGTGATTACGAGCAGTACTTC.

This clone appeared a few times. The V call is TRBV7-2, the J call TRBJ2-3; 9 bases line up with TRBD2. CDR1 is SGHTA and CDR2 is FQGNSA in the germline V gene. The CDR3 runs 16 residues. V trimming: 5 bases; J trimming: 7 bases; junction bases outside the gene matches: 13. The CDR3 is CASSPQGLAGRNTQYF. CDR3 sequence (DNA): TGTGCCAGCAGCCCCCAAGGTCTAGCGGGGCGGAATACGCAGTATTTT. The complete variable domain, with remaining parts taken from reference TRBV7-2 and TRBJ2-3, reads GAGVSQSPSNKVTEKGKDVELRCDPISGHTALYWYRQSLGQGLEFLIYFQGNSAPDKSGLPSDRFSAERTGGSVSTLTIQRTQQEDSAVYLCASSPQGLAGRNTQYFGPGTRLTVL.

The J gene is TRBJ2-7, the V gene TRBV15, with 10 bases lining up with TRBD2. This CDR3 spans 15 amino acids. V shed 0 bases, J shed 8 bases, and the junction held 7 bases outside the gene matches. Germline loops: CDR1 LNHNV, CDR2 YYDKDF (reference sequence). The CDR3 DNA reads TGTGCCACCAGCAGAGATGCACTAGCGGGGAGACAGCAGTACTTC. This codes for CATSRDALAGRQQYF.

The chain joins TRBV25-1 to TRBJ1-4, with 7 bases identical to TRBD1. V trimming: 5 bases; J trimming: 3 bases; junction bases outside the gene matches: 6. CDR3 length: 15 residues. Germline V gene sequence: CDR1 MGHDK, CDR2 SYGVNS. CDR3 nucleotides: TGTGCCAGCAGTCCCCGGACAGGCTCTAATGAAAAACTGTTTTTT. It translates to CASSPRTGSNEKLFF.

This clone was observed a few times. The chain couples TRBV9 to TRBJ1-1; D perhaps matches TRBD1 (5 bases). V was cut by 4 bases and J by 1 base, with 17 bases left in between. The CDR3 has 16 amino acids. Looked up from germline, CDR1 is SGDLS and CDR2 is YYNGEE. CDR3 DNA: TGTGCCAGCAGCCCCCAGACGGGACTCACGAACACTGAAGCTTTCTTT. This translates into CASSPQTGLTNTEAFF.

V usage is TRBV11-1 and J usage is TRBJ2-1; TRBD2 agrees at 13 bases. CDR1 is SGHAT and CDR2 is FQDESV in the germline V gene (reference sequence). The CDR3 is 17 residues long. V dropped 4 bases and J dropped 2; count of bases not matched to a gene: 5. DNA of the CDR3: TGTGCCAGCAGCTCTCCGACTAGCGGGGGGACCTACAATGAGCAGTTCTTC. Translated: CASSSPTSGGTYNEQFF. Full variable domain (missing parts from reference TRBV11-1 and TRBJ2-1): EAEVAQSPRYKITEKSQAVAFWCDPISGHATLYWYRQILGQGPELLVQFQDESVVDDSQLPKDRFSAERLKGVDSTLKIQPAELGDSAMYLCASSSPTSGGTYNEQFFGPGTRLTVL.

This sequence joins TRBV19 and TRBJ1-5, with D possibly TRBD1 on 5 matching bases. The V end lost 4 bases, the J end lost 11 bases, and 12 bases lay between the germline ends. Germline V gives CDR1 LNHDA, CDR2 SQIVND (reference sequence). The CDR3 spans 12 residues. The DNA for the CDR3 is TGTGCCAGTAGTAACCTGGGGGGGACCCAGCATTTT. This codes for CASSNLGGTQHF.

This chain connects TRBV5-4 to TRBJ2-5, with D unresolved. Germline loops: CDR1 SGHNT, CDR2 YYREEE (reference sequence). The CDR3 totals 14 residues. V dropped 4 bases and J dropped 2 bases, with 12 bases sitting between them. CDR3 amino acids: CASSQMDGQETQYF. For the CDR3, the DNA is TGTGCCAGCAGCCAAATGGACGGGCAAGAGACCCAGTACTTC.

The rearrangement links TRBV11-2 to TRBJ2-1; 8 nucleotides line up with TRBD1. The trim removed 9 bases at V and 7 bases at J, leaving 5 bases unmatched. The CDR3 contains 12 residues. Germline V gives CDR1 SGHAT, CDR2 FQNNGV. The CDR3 loop reads CASSRDRNEQFF. CDR3 bases: TGTGCCAGTTCCCGGGACAGGAATGAGCAGTTCTTC.

J is TRBJ1-6 and V is TRBV15, with a weak D call TRBD1 (5 bases). The CDR3 consists of 17 residues. The germline gives CDR1 LNHNV, CDR2 YYDKDF (reference sequence). With 0 bases removed from V and 0 bases from J, the gap between germline ends came to 9 bases. CDR3 coding DNA: TGTGCCACCAGCAGAGATGGCAGGGTCTCCTATAATTCACCCCTCCACTTT. Translation: CATSRDGRVSYNSPLHF.

The rearrangement links TRBV25-1 to TRBJ2-5, with a weak D call TRBD2 (6 bases). The germline CDR1 and CDR2 sequences are MGHDK and SYGVNS. The CDR3 covers 17 residues. V was clipped by 3 bases and J by 2 bases, with 19 bases between them. DNA of the CDR3: TGTGCCAGCAGTGACGCCGGATCGGGGCGGGGTCAAGAGACCCAGTACTTC. Protein product: CASSDAGSGRGQETQYF.

This clone was found a few times. The chain joins TRBV7-9 to TRBJ2-1, with D possibly being TRBD2 (5 bases). The V and J ends lost 8 bases and 7 bases respectively, with 6 bases between them. In germline, CDR1 is SEHNR, CDR2 FQNEAQ (reference sequence). The CDR3 length is 10 residues. In nucleotides, the CDR3 is TGTGCCAGCGGGGAGAATGAGCAGTTCTTC. Translation: CASGENEQFF.